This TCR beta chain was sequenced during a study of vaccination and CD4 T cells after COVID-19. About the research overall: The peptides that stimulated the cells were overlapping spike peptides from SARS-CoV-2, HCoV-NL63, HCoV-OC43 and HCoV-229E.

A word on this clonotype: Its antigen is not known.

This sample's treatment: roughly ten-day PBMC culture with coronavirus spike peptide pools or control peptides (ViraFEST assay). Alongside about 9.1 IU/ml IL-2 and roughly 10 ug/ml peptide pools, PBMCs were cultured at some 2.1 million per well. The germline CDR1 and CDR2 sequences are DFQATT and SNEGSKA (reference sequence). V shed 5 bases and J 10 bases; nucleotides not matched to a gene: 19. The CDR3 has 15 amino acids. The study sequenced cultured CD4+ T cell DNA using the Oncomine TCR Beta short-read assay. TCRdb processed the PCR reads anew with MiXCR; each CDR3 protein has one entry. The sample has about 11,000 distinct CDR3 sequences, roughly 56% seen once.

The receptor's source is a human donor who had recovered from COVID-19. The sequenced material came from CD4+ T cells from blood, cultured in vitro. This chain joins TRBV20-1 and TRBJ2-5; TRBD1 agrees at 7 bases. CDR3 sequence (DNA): TGCAGTGCTCGATACTCCTCGGGACAGATGAGAGGCCAGTACTTC. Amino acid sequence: CSARYSSGQMRGQYF.